Given below is one T cell receptor beta chain in context. Two negative PCRs, clearance, or symptom resolution characterized the recovered Cohort 3 donors. This record comes from a study of blood T cell repertoires in COVID-19. On the study more broadly: The United States, Italy and Spain supplied acute and convalescent COVID-19 samples.

Methods used by the authors: Researchers report that nucleated cell counts were estimated from reference gene primer amplification. Method: immunoSEQ multiplex PCR; TCRdb's copy keeps in-frame clones and lacks some. For V, J and clone size, that table is used; D and trimming come from the DNA. The table shows about 410,000 clones, with around nine tenths occurring only once. Germline-derived CDR1 and CDR2 are SGDLS and YYNGEE. This CDR3 contains 16 residues. With 3 bases removed from V and 5 bases from J, the gap between germline ends came to 15 bases. The sample taken for sequencing was PBMCs or T cells enriched from blood (not recorded which). The V call is TRBV9, the J call TRBJ1-6; weak D call: TRBD1 (6 bases). This TCR was sampled from a woman aged 25 to 39 who had recovered from COVID-19. This CDR3 reads CASSDRGDRNNSPLHF. The CDR3 nucleotides are TGTGCCAGCAGCGATAGAGGAGACAGGAATAATTCACCCCTCCACTTT.